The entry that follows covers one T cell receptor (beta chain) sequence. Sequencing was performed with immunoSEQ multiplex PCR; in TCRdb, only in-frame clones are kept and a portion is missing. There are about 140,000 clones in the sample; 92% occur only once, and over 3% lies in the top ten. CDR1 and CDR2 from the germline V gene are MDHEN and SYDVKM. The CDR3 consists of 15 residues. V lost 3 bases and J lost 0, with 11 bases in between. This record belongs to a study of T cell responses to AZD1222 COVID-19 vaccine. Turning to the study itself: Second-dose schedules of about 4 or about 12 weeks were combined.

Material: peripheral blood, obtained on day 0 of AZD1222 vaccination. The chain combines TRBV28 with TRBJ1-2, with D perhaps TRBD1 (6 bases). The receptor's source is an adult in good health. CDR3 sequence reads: CASSLRGGTNYGYTF. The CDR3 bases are TGTGCCAGCAGTTTGAGGGGGGGGACTAACTATGGCTACACCTTC.